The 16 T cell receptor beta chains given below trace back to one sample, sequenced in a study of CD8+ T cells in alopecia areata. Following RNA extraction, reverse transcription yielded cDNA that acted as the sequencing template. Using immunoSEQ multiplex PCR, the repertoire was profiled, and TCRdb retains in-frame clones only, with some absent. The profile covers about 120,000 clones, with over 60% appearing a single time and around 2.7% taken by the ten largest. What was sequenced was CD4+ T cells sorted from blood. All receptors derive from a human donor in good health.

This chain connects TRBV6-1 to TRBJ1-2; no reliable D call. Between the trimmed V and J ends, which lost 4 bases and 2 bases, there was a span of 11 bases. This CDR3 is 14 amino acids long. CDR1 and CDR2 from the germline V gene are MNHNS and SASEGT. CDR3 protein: CASSASHLNYGYTF. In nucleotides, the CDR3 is TGTGCCAGCAGTGCCTCACATCTCAACTATGGCTACACCTTC.

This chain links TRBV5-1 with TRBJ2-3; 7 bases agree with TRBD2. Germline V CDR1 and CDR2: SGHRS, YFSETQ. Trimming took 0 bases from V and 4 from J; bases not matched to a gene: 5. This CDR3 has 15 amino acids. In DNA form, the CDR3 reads TGCGCCAGCAGCTTGGGCGGGACTAACGCAGATACGCAGTATTTT. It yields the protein CASSLGGTNADTQYF.

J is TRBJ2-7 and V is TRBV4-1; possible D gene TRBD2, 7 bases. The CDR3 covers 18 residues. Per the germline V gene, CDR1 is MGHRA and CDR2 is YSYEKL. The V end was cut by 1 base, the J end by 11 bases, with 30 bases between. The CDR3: CASSQGILAGAKIVGKYF. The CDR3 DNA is TGCGCCAGCAGCCAAGGAATTTTGGCGGGGGCGAAGATAGTGGGCAAGTACTTC.

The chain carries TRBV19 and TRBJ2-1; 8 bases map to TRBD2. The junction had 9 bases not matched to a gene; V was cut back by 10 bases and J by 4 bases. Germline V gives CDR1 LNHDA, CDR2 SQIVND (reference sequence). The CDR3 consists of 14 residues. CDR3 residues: CAISPGGQYNEQFF. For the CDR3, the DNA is TGTGCCATAAGCCCGGGGGGGCAGTACAATGAGCAGTTCTTC.

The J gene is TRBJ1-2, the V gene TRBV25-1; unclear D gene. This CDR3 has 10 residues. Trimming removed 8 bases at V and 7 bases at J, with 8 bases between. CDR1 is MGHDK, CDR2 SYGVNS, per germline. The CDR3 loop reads CASLTGGYTF. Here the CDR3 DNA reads TGTGCCAGCTTAACGGGTGGCTACACCTTC.

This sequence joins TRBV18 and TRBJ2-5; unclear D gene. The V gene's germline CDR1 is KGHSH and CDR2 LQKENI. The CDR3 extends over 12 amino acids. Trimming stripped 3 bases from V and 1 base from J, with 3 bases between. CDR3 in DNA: TGTGCCAGCTCACCGCTCCAAGAGACCCAGTACTTC. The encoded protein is CASSPLQETQYF.

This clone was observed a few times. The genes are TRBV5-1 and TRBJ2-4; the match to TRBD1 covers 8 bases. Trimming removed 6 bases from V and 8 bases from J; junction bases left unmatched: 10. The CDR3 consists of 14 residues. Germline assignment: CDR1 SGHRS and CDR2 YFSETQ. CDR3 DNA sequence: TGCGCCAGCATGGTTCAGGGGGCTGGAGACATTCAGTACTTC. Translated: CASMVQGAGDIQYF.

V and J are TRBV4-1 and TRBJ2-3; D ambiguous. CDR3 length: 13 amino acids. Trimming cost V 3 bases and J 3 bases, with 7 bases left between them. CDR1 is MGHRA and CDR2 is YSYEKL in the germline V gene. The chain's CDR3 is CASSHTLTDTQYF. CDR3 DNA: TGCGCCAGCAGCCACACCCTAACAGATACGCAGTATTTT.

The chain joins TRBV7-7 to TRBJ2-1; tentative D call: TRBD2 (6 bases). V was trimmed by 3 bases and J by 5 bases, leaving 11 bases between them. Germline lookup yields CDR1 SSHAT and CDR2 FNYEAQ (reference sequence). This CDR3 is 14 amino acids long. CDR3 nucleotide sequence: TGTGCCAGCAGCTTGGGCGGGACTCACAATGAGCAGTTCTTC. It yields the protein CASSLGGTHNEQFF.

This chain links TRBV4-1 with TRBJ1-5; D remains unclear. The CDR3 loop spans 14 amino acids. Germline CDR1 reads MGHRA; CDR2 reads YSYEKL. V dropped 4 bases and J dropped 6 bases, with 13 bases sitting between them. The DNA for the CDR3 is TGCGCCAGCAGCCCCCAGGTCGTTGGTCAGCCCCAGCATTTT. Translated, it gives CASSPQVVGQPQHF.

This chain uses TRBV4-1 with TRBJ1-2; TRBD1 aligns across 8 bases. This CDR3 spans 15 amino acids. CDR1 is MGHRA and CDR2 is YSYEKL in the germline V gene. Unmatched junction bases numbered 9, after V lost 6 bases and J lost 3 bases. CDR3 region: CASRSRTGNDYGYTF. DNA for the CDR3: TGCGCCAGCAGGTCCCGGACAGGGAACGACTATGGCTACACCTTC.

The CDR3 spells CASSLRNEQFF. CDR3 nucleotides: TGCGCCAGCAGCTTGAGGAATGAGCAGTTCTTC. The chain is built from TRBV5-1 and TRBJ2-1; D is unresolved. Germline loops: CDR1 SGHRS, CDR2 YFSETQ. This CDR3 is 11 amino acids long. Deletions cut 1 base from V and 7 bases from J, with 3 bases between.

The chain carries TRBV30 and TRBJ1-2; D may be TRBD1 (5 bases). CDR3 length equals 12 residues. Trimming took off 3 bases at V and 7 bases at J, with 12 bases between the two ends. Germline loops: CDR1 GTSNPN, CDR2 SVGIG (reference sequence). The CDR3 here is CAWRKKGIGYTF. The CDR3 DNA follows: TGTGCCTGGAGGAAGAAGGGGATTGGCTACACCTTC.

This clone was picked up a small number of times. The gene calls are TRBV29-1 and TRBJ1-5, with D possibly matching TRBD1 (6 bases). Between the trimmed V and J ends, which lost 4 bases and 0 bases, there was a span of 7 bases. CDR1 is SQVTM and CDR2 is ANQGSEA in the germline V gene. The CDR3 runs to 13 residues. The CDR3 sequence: CSVGTDSNQPQHF. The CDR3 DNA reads TGCAGCGTTGGGACAGATAGCAATCAGCCCCAGCATTTT.

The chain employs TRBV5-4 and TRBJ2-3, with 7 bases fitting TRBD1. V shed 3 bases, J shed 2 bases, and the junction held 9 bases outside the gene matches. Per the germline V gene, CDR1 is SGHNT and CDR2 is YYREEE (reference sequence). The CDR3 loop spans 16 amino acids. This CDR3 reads CASSSPTGKNTDTQYF. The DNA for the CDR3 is TGTGCCAGCAGCTCCCCGACAGGGAAGAACACAGATACGCAGTATTTT.

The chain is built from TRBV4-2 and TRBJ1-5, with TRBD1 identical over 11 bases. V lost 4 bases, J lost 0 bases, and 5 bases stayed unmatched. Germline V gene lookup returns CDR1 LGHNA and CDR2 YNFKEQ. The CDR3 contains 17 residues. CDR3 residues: CASSPGTGGNSNQPQHF. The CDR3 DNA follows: TGTGCCAGCAGCCCCGGGACAGGGGGAAATAGCAATCAGCCCCAGCATTTT.